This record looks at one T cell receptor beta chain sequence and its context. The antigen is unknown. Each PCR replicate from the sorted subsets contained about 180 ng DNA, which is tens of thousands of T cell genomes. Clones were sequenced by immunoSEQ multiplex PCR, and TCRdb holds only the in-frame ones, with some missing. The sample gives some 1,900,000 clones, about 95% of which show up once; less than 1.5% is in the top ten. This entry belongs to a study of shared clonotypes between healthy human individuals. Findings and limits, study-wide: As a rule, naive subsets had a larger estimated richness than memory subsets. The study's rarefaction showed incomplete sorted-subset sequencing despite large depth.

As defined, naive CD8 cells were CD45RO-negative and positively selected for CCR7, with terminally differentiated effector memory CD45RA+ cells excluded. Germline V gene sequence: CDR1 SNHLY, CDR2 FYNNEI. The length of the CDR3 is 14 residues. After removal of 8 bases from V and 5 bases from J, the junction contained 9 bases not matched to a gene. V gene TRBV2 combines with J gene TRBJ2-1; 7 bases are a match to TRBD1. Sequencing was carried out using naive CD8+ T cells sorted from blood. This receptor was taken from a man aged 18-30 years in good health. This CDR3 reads CASCDRVFDNEQFF. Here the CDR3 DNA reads TGTGCCAGCTGCGACAGGGTTTTCGACAATGAGCAGTTCTTC.